A single T cell receptor (beta chain) is shown here with its context. Its antigen is unknown. Germline V lookup: CDR1 WNHNN, CDR2 SYGVQD (reference sequence). The CDR3 has 14 amino acids. V lost 2 bases and J 6 bases, leaving 13 bases between the germline ends. The data stem from a study of vaccination effects on CD4 cells after COVID-19. Overall study context: Cultures of about 2 million PBMC per well contained 8 to 10 IU/ml IL-2 plus 10 ug/ml peptides. Study results and caveats: Late after vaccination, infection- and vaccine-induced clones showed marked clonal contraction.

Data came from immunoSEQ multiplex PCR; TCRdb stores just in-frame clones and leaves some out. The table includes 50,000 to 70,000 clones, approximately 80% detected once. Subsequent to a culture period of approximately 11 days, CD4+ T cells were isolated. Each participant received a vaccine that was either BNT162b2 or mRNA-1273, given as two doses. Vaccine recipients had no previous SARS-CoV-2 infection; their nucleocapsid antibodies were negative. The authors exchanged half the medium for IL-2 medium on days 3 and 7. V usage is TRBV10-1 and J usage is TRBJ1-1; D gene uncertain. The clonotype comes from a human donor who received a COVID-19 vaccine. This specimen consisted of CD4+ T cells from PBMCs cultured without peptide, obtained after COVID-19 vaccination. CDR3 sequence: CASSEIRIEAEAFF. The DNA of the CDR3 is TGCGCCAGCAGTGAGATCCGTATTGAGGCTGAAGCTTTCTTT.